The T cell receptor beta chain under discussion was sequenced for a study of T cells in Graves' hyperthyroidism and ophthalmopathy. At the level of the study: Blood from the periphery was taken at initial diagnosis, before any treatment.

Overall study results and limits: Using 13 V-J features, a model discriminated ophthalmopathy from stable hyperthyroidism.

This clonotype was picked up many times. The antigen is undetermined. A junction boundary mismatches the germline segment, possibly from a read error. The CDR3 has 13 amino acids. Germline CDR1 and CDR2: SGHRS and YFSETQ. The TCR beta CDR3 regions underwent amplification using RNA transcripts as the source. The HTBI set primed first-round TCR CDR3 RT-PCR. TCRdb used MiXCR to reprocess the multiplex PCR reads, holding one entry per CDR3 protein. There are some 500,000 distinct CDR3 sequences in the sample; around 15% occur only once, and about 17% lies in the top ten. Diagnosis of hyperthyroidism was new in patients aged 18 to 65, and its duration was under 2 months.

The sample comprised blood. The chain joins TRBV5-1 to TRBJ2-1; either TRBD1 or TRBD2 may fit D (5 bases each). This TCR came from a young woman with Graves' hyperthyroidism. The CDR3 here is CASSLGEFNEQFF. The CDR3 DNA reads as TGCGCCAGCAGTTTGGGGGAGTTTAATGAGCAGTTCTTC.